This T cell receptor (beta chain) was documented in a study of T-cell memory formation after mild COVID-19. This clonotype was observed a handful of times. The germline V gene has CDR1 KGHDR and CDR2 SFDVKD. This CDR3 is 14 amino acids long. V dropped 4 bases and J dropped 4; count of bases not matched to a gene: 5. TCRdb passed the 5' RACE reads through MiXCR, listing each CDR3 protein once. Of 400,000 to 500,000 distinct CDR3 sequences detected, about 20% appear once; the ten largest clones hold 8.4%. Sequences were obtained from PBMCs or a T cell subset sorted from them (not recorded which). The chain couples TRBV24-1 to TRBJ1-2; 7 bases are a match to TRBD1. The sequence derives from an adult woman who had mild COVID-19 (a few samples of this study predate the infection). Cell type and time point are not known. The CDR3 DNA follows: TGTGCCACCAGTGACCTGGGACAGACCTATGGCTACACCTTC. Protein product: CATSDLGQTYGYTF.